The rows below give T cell receptor beta chains drawn from one sample of a study of blood T cell repertoires in COVID-19. Method: immunoSEQ multiplex PCR; TCRdb's copy keeps in-frame clones and lacks some. This table has 200,000 to 250,000 clones, 80% to 90% appearing once. The sequencing sample was made of PBMCs or T cells enriched from blood (not recorded which). These receptors were taken from a woman aged 18 to 35 in a cohort exposed to, infected with or recovered from COVID-19 (not recorded which). The CDR3 runs from the conserved cysteine through the conserved F or W. The D gene is left open where the match is weak. Size is stated for part of the rows, as once, few or many counts, or as a class when the clone is expanded.

>TRBV9|NA|TRBJ2-3|NA
TGTGCCAGCAGCGTAGAGGGAGGCACAGATACGCAGTATTTT
CASSVEGGTDTQYF
>TRBV5-1|TRBD1|TRBJ2-7|NA
TGCGCCAGCAGCTTTGCTGACAGGGGGGCCGAGCAGTACTTC
CASSFADRGAEQYF
>TRBV6-5|NA|TRBJ2-1|NA
TGTGCCAGCAGTTACAGCAGGTTGTACAATGAGCAGTTCTTC
CASSYSRLYNEQFF
>TRBV19|TRBD2|TRBJ2-1|NA
TGTGCCAGTAGTATGCGGACTAGCGGGAGGCACGAGCAGTTCTTC
CASSMRTSGRHEQFF
>TRBV6-2/TRBV6-3|TRBD1|TRBJ2-7|few
TGTGCCAGCAGCGGGGGAGGGACAGGGGGCTACGAGCAGTACTTC
CASSGGGTGGYEQYF
>TRBV4-1|TRBD2|TRBJ2-7|few
TGCGCCAGCAGCCAGGGAGGGGACGAGCAGTACTTC
CASSQGGDEQYF
>TRBV3-1/TRBV3-2|NA|TRBJ1-2|NA
TGTGCCAGCAGCAAAGGCTGGGGGGACTATGGCTACACCTTC
CASSKGWGDYGYTF
>TRBV15|NA|TRBJ2-3|NA
TGTGCCACCAGCAGAGATTTGGATGAGCGGGCCTCGACTAGCACAGATACGCAGTATTTT
CATSRDLDERASTSTDTQYF
>TRBV5-1|TRBD2|TRBJ2-2|NA
TGCGCCAGCAGCCTAGCGGGAGGCCCGAACACCGGGGAGCTGTTTTTT
CASSLAGGPNTGELFF
>TRBV28|NA|TRBJ1-1|NA
TGTGCCAGCAGTCCTCCTTCTACCCCCCCGAAAGCTTTCTTT
CASSPPSTPPKAFF
>TRBV3-1/TRBV3-2|NA|TRBJ1-6|NA
TGTGCCAGCAGCCAAGGGCTGGGGGGATATAATTCACCCCTCCACTTT
CASSQGLGGYNSPLHF
>TRBV28|NA|TRBJ1-1|NA
TGTGCCAGCAGTTTCGTCGTTTTTGGCCCGAACACTGAAGCTTTCTTT
CASSFVVFGPNTEAFF
>TRBV6-6|NA|TRBJ1-5|NA
TGTGCCACCCGCGGGTTGGTAAATCAGCCCCAGCATTTT
CATRGLVNQPQHF
>TRBV5-1|NA|TRBJ1-3|NA
TGCGCCAGCAGCCCCGCGGGGGGAGGGATATCTGGAAACACCATATATTTT
CASSPAGGGISGNTIYF
>TRBV6-4|NA|TRBJ2-3|NA
TGTGCCAGCAGTGGACAGCGCACAGATACGCAGTATTTT
CASSGQRTDTQYF
>TRBV19|TRBD2|TRBJ2-2|once
TGTGCCAGTAGTACGGGACTAGCGGGAACCGGGGAGCTGTTTTTT
CASSTGLAGTGELFF
>TRBV5-6|NA|TRBJ2-1|NA
TGTGCCAGCAGCTTTGGGCAGGTGAATGAGCAGTTCTTC
CASSFGQVNEQFF
>TRBV29-1|NA|TRBJ1-1|NA
TGCAGCGTTGATCAGACTTTGACTGAAGCTTTCTTT
CSVDQTLTEAFF
>TRBV15|NA|TRBJ1-1|NA
TGTGCCACCAGCAGAGATGGCGAGAGGTCTGAAGCTTTCTTT
CATSRDGERSEAFF
>TRBV2|TRBD1|TRBJ1-5|once
TGTGCCAGCAGCGCTGACAGGGGGCAACAGCCCCAGCATTTT
CASSADRGQQPQHF
>TRBV5-5|TRBD2|TRBJ2-3|few
TGTGCCAGCAGCTGGGCGGGACTAGCGGGCACAGATACGCAGTATTTT
CASSWAGLAGTDTQYF
>TRBV30|TRBD1|TRBJ1-4|NA
TGTGCCCGGAGTGTATTCGGACAGGGGAATGAAAAACTGTTTTTT
CARSVFGQGNEKLFF
>TRBV10-3|NA|TRBJ1-1|NA
TGTGCCATCAGCACTCACGGGAACACTGAAGCTTTCTTT
CAISTHGNTEAFF
>TRBV7-3|NA|TRBJ1-1|NA
TGTGCCAGCAGCTCTACAGGGAACACTGAAGCTTTCTTT
CASSSTGNTEAFF
>TRBV10-2|NA|TRBJ1-1|NA
TGCGCCAGCCTTACCTGGGGCGGTGGAACTGAAGCTTTCTTT
CASLTWGGGTEAFF
>TRBV5-6|NA|TRBJ2-7|NA
TGTGCCAGCAGCTTGGTTTCGAGTCGGGTCTACGAGCAGTACTTC
CASSLVSSRVYEQYF
>TRBV9|TRBD1|TRBJ2-1|NA
TGTGCCAGCACCTCGCCAGGGGGCGCATCCTACAATGAGCAGTTCTTC
CASTSPGGASYNEQFF
>TRBV2|NA|TRBJ2-2|NA
TGTGCCAGCAGATCCATACGCGGGGGCAACACCGGGGAGCTGTTTTTT
CASRSIRGGNTGELFF
>TRBV2|NA|TRBJ2-2|NA
TGTGCCAGCAGTGAACGGGGGGCGGTGGACACCGGGGAGCTGTTTTTT
CASSERGAVDTGELFF
>TRBV9|NA|TRBJ2-1|NA
TGTGCCAGCAGCCGGGTCCTTGGCGAGTTCTTC
CASSRVLGEFF
>TRBV24-1|TRBD2|TRBJ2-1|NA
TGTGCCACCAGTGAATTGTCGACTAGCGGGGGAAACAATGAGCAGTTCTTC
CATSELSTSGGNNEQFF
>TRBV7-8|NA|TRBJ2-3|few
TGTGCCAGCAGCACAACAATCCATTTGGGCTCAGATACGCAGTATTTT
CASSTTIHLGSDTQYF
>TRBV5-6|NA|TRBJ2-7|NA
TGTGCCAGCAGCTTAATTAGCGGATCCTACGAGCAGTACTTC
CASSLISGSYEQYF
>TRBV9|NA|TRBJ2-2|NA
TGTGCCAGCAACAGGAACACCGGGGAGCTGTTTTTT
CASNRNTGELFF
>TRBV19|NA|TRBJ2-1|NA
TGTGCCAGTAGTATAGTTGGGGGCCGTACCTATAATGAGCAGTTCTTC
CASSIVGGRTYNEQFF
>TRBV2|NA|TRBJ2-1|NA
TGTGCCAGCAGGGGTGACAGCTCCTACAATGAGCAGTTCTTC
CASRGDSSYNEQFF
>TRBV7-9|TRBD2|TRBJ2-7|NA
TGTGCCAGCAGCCTAGGGACTAGCTCCGGGCAGTACTTC
CASSLGTSSGQYF
>TRBV29-1|NA|TRBJ2-7|NA
TGCAGCGTTGTCACAAGATCGGGCTACGAGCAGTACTTC
CSVVTRSGYEQYF
>TRBV5-1|NA|TRBJ2-1|NA
TGCGCCAGCAGCTTGGTTGCCAGGGCGGAGTATGAGCAGTTCTTC
CASSLVARAEYEQFF
>TRBV2|NA|TRBJ1-2|NA
TGTGCCAGCAGTGAAGTAATAGGGGCTGGCTACACCTTC
CASSEVIGAGYTF
>TRBV24-1|TRBD1|TRBJ1-1|NA
TGTGCCACCAGTGGTGACAGGGTGGGCACTGAAGCTTTCTTT
CATSGDRVGTEAFF
>TRBV28|NA|TRBJ2-5|NA
TGTGCCAGCAGTTTAAAGGGGCTTAGGGAGACCCAGTACTTC
CASSLKGLRETQYF
>TRBV29-1|NA|TRBJ2-5|NA
TGCAGCGTCAGATTAGCGCCCCAAGAGACCCAGTACTTC
CSVRLAPQETQYF
>TRBV6-5|TRBD1|TRBJ1-1|NA
TGTGCCAGCAGTTACTCCCTAAGACAGGGCGACACTGAAGCTTTCTTT
CASSYSLRQGDTEAFF
>TRBV20-1|TRBD1|TRBJ2-1|once
TGCAGGACAGGGTGGAATGAGCAGTTCTTC
CRTGWNEQFF
>TRBV13|TRBD1|TRBJ1-4|NA
TGTGCCAGCAGCTTAGGAGCAGGGGGCGCGGAAAAACTGTTTTTT
CASSLGAGGAEKLFF
>TRBV2|TRBD1|TRBJ2-3|NA
TGTGCCAGCAGGACAGGGGCAGATACGCAGTATTTT
CASRTGADTQYF
>TRBV19|NA|TRBJ1-3|NA
TGTGCCAGTACCCCCAGGAAAACTGGAAACACCATATATTTT
CASTPRKTGNTIYF
>TRBV9|TRBD2|TRBJ2-7|NA
TGTGCCAGCAGCCCCAGACTAGCGGGAGCCTACGAGCAGTACTTC
CASSPRLAGAYEQYF
>TRBV9|TRBD2|TRBJ2-5|once
TGTGCCAGCAGCGTAGCGGTGTTGGGGGGGAGAGAGACCCAGTACTTC
CASSVAVLGGRETQYF
>TRBV5-5|TRBD1|TRBJ1-1|NA
TGTGCCAGCAGCTTCGGACAGGGGACGAACACTGAAGCTTTCTTT
CASSFGQGTNTEAFF
>TRBV28|NA|TRBJ2-7|NA
TGTGCCAGCAGTTTTCAGGACAGAACCTACGAGCAGTACTTC
CASSFQDRTYEQYF
>TRBV7-3|NA|TRBJ1-6|NA
TGTGCCAGCAGCCCGGGGTCAGTTAATTCACCCCTCCACTTT
CASSPGSVNSPLHF
>TRBV5-8|NA|TRBJ2-1|NA
TGTGCCAGCAGCTCCAGGGCGGGGGCCATCCTACCTAACTACAATGAGCAGTTCTTC
CASSSRAGAILPNYNEQFF